The 23 T cell receptor beta chains given below trace back to one sample, sequenced in a study of T-cell reconstitution after alpha-beta-depleted transplantation in children. The library targeted TCRbeta and was prepared with unique molecular identifiers. A single record per CDR3 protein comes from TCRdb applying MiXCR to the PCR reads. Among approximately 210,000 distinct CDR3 sequences listed, under 20% were seen once. The sample was PBMCs, mostly from graft donor cells, taken 360 days after TCRalphabeta/CD19-depleted stem cell transplant. The source of these receptors is a male patient aged 2 to 10 who had a stem cell transplant for acute lymphoblastic leukemia, so the T cells may come from the graft donor.

The chain has TRBV6-5 and TRBJ2-6, with 11 bases identical to TRBD1. Trimming removed 6 bases from V and 2 bases from J; junction bases left unmatched: 9. The CDR3 is 18 residues long. From germline, CDR1 is MNHEY and CDR2 SVGAGI. This CDR3 is CASRTGTGGTAGANVLTF. The CDR3 coding sequence is TGTGCCAGCAGAACCGGGACAGGGGGAACAGCTGGGGCCAACGTCCTGACTTTC.

In its sample, this clonotype was seen many times. The chain is built from TRBV27 and TRBJ2-1; 12 nucleotides agree with TRBD2. This CDR3 spans 15 amino acids. Germline loops: CDR1 MNHEY, CDR2 SMNVEV (reference sequence). The V segment lost 5 bases and the J segment 6 bases; nucleotides outside the gene matches: 5. The CDR3 loop is CASSGLLAGGNEQFF. The CDR3 nucleotides read TGTGCCAGCAGTGGACTACTAGCGGGGGGCAATGAGCAGTTCTTC.

The chain links TRBV11-2 to TRBJ2-3; D gene uncertain. V was clipped by 0 bases and J by 4 bases, with 8 bases between them. Germline values: CDR1 SGHAT, CDR2 FQNNGV. CDR3 length: 14 amino acids. The DNA of the CDR3 is TGTGCCAGCAGCTTAGACGCAGGCCCAGATACGCAGTATTTT. Protein product: CASSLDAGPDTQYF.

V usage is TRBV7-8 and J usage is TRBJ2-3; D gene ambiguous. The germline gives CDR1 SGHVS, CDR2 FQNEAQ. The CDR3 is 13 amino acids. V lost 0 bases and J lost 4, with 5 bases in between. DNA for the CDR3: TGTGCCAGCAGCTTAGCGCATTCAGATACGCAGTATTTT. Translated, it gives CASSLAHSDTQYF.

This rearrangement joins TRBV6-5 to TRBJ1-6; D is unclear. Germline V CDR1 and CDR2: MNHEY, SVGAGI. Deletions cut 0 bases from V and 7 bases from J, with 7 bases between. The CDR3 contains 14 residues. The chain's CDR3 is CASSYSGSNSPLHF. The CDR3 DNA is TGTGCCAGCAGTTACTCAGGCAGCAATTCACCCCTCCACTTT.

This clonotype was seen only a few times. The chain is built from TRBV4-3 and TRBJ2-3, with 7 nucleotides matching TRBD1. Germline values: CDR1 LGHNA, CDR2 YSLEER. The V gene end was trimmed by 4 bases and the J gene end by 6 bases; junction bases not matched to a gene: 7. The CDR3 sequence is 14 residues long. The CDR3 nucleotides are TGCGCCAGCAGCCCACGACAGGGTAGGGATACGCAGTATTTT. It yields the protein CASSPRQGRDTQYF.

This clonotype was observed a handful of times. The chain joins TRBV29-1 to TRBJ2-7; D unresolved. V was shortened by 6 bases and J by 3 bases, with 9 bases between the two germline ends. This CDR3 is 11 amino acids long. CDR1 SQVTM and CDR2 ANQGSEA come from the germline V gene. The CDR3 is CSVKPGYEQYF. Here the CDR3 DNA reads TGCAGCGTGAAACCGGGCTACGAGCAGTACTTC.

This chain links TRBV7-6 with TRBJ2-7; 8 nucleotides match TRBD1. Trimming cost V 2 bases and J 5 bases; bases outside gene matches: 11. This CDR3 has 16 residues. Germline V gene data show CDR1 as SGHVS and CDR2 as FNYEAQ. The CDR3 coding sequence is TGTGCCAGCAGCTTATACCGGGACAGGAACATCCACGAGCAGTACTTC. Its protein product is CASSLYRDRNIHEQYF.

This clonotype was picked up a small number of times. This sequence joins TRBV18 and TRBJ2-7; TRBD1 matches 8 bases. The length of the CDR3 is 15 residues. Trimming at V came to 4 bases and at J to 2 bases, leaving 7 bases not matched to a gene. Germline lookup yields CDR1 KGHSH and CDR2 LQKENI. The CDR3 loop reads CASSQSRDRTYEQYF. Here the CDR3 DNA reads TGTGCCAGCTCACAAAGCCGGGACAGGACCTACGAGCAGTACTTC. Together with reference TRBV18 and TRBJ2-7, the CDR3 gives the full variable domain: NAGVMQNPRHLVRRRGQEARLRCSPMKGHSHVYWYRQLPEEGLKFMVYLQKENIIDESGMPKERFSAEFPKEGPSILRIQQVVRGDSAAYFCASSQSRDRTYEQYFGPGTRLTVT.

This clonotype was seen ten or more times. V usage is TRBV7-2 and J usage is TRBJ1-1; D gene unclear. V lost 1 base to trimming and J lost 0 bases, with 12 bases between them. CDR3 length equals 16 residues. Germline CDR1 reads SGHTA; CDR2 reads FQGNSA. CDR3: CASSLVSAGVNTEAFF. CDR3 DNA: TGTGCCAGCAGCTTAGTGTCGGCAGGAGTGAACACTGAAGCTTTCTTT.

The gene calls are TRBV4-2 and TRBJ2-2; TRBD2 matches at 8 bases. V trimming: 5 bases; J trimming: 3 bases; junction bases outside the gene matches: 8. The length of the CDR3 is 16 residues. Germline values: CDR1 LGHNA, CDR2 YNFKEQ. CDR3: CASSLRLAKDTGELFF. The CDR3 DNA sequence: TGTGCCAGCAGCTTACGACTAGCGAAGGACACCGGGGAGCTGTTTTTT.

The V call is TRBV5-1, the J call TRBJ2-2; unclear D gene. This CDR3 is 14 amino acids long. Germline V gene data show CDR1 as SGHRS and CDR2 as YFSETQ. Deletions cut 3 bases from V and 5 bases from J, with 11 bases between. The CDR3 spells CASSSRTVTGELFF. The DNA for the CDR3 is TGCGCCAGCAGCTCACGGACGGTGACCGGGGAGCTGTTTTTT.

This clonotype was seen repeatedly, ten times or more. The chain joins TRBV27 to TRBJ2-3, with 7 bases aligning to TRBD1. Germline V gives CDR1 MNHEY, CDR2 SMNVEV (reference sequence). There are 13 residues in the CDR3. V lost 7 bases to trimming and J lost 2 bases; unmatched junction nucleotides: 3. The CDR3 DNA follows: TGTGCCAGCAAAGGGACAGCCACAGATACGCAGTATTTT. Translating it yields CASKGTATDTQYF.

This clonotype was counted between two and nine times. The J gene is TRBJ2-3, the V gene TRBV7-9; D gene ambiguous. Trimming left V 5 bases short and J 4 bases short, with 7 bases between. There are 12 residues in the CDR3. From germline, CDR1 is SEHNR and CDR2 FQNEAQ (reference sequence). The CDR3 protein is CASSVRADTQYF. The CDR3 DNA is TGTGCCAGCAGCGTTAGGGCAGATACGCAGTATTTT.

This clonotype came up once. The chain links TRBV2 to TRBJ1-2; 8 positions agree with TRBD1. V lost 6 bases to trimming and J lost 6 bases; unmatched junction nucleotides: 12. Per germline, CDR1 SNHLY and CDR2 FYNNEI. This CDR3 is 15 amino acids long. DNA for the CDR3: TGTGCCAGCAGATTGGTGAGGCAGGGGGCGAATGGCTACACCTTC. Translation: CASRLVRQGANGYTF.

This chain connects TRBV7-9 to TRBJ2-7, with 8 bases matching TRBD1. This CDR3 has 16 amino acids. V lost 4 bases to trimming and J lost 2 bases; unmatched junction nucleotides: 10. The V gene's germline CDR1 is SEHNR and CDR2 FQNEAQ (reference sequence). The CDR3 here is CASSSSPGQVAYEQYF. DNA for the CDR3: TGTGCCAGCAGCTCGAGTCCGGGACAGGTCGCCTACGAGCAGTACTTC.

This clonotype was counted between two and nine times. CDR3 loop: CSAPTHPGQGGAGELFF. CDR3 bases: TGCAGTGCTCCGACTCACCCGGGACAGGGTGGGGCCGGGGAGCTGTTTTTT. The chain has TRBV20-1 and TRBJ2-2; the match to TRBD1 covers 9 bases. Unmatched junction bases numbered 16, after V lost 5 bases and J lost 6 bases. The CDR3 sequence is 17 residues long. Germline CDR1 DFQATT, CDR2 SNEGSKA (reference sequence).

This clonotype was observed a few times. The CDR3 region is CASSLGGTGTEGYEQYF. The CDR3 DNA follows: TGTGCCAGCAGCTTAGGGGGAACCGGGACAGAGGGTTACGAGCAGTACTTC. V and J are TRBV7-8 and TRBJ2-7, with 7 bases matching TRBD1. V was clipped by 1 base and J by 4 bases; unmatched bases: 13. The length of the CDR3 is 17 residues. Germline values: CDR1 SGHVS, CDR2 FQNEAQ.

This clonotype was detected only a few times. The V call is TRBV29-1, the J call TRBJ2-7, with a tentative D call TRBD2 (5 bases). Per the germline V gene, CDR1 is SQVTM and CDR2 is ANQGSEA. This CDR3 is built from 13 residues. The V gene lost 4 bases and the J gene lost 3 bases, with 13 bases spanning the gap. CDR3 loop: CSVAPGIFYEQYF. CDR3 coding DNA: TGCAGCGTTGCGCCGGGGATCTTCTACGAGCAGTACTTC.

The chain is built from TRBV5-1 and TRBJ1-1; tentative D call: TRBD1 (5 bases). V was clipped by 9 bases and J by 1 base, with 16 bases between them. Germline V gene sequence: CDR1 SGHRS, CDR2 YFSETQ. The CDR3 runs 14 residues. CDR3 coding DNA: TGCGCCACGCAATTGGAGGGGCCGAACACTGAAGCTTTCTTT. This sequence encodes CATQLEGPNTEAFF. Filled out from reference TRBV5-1 and TRBJ1-1, the complete variable domain reads KAGVTQTPRYLIKTRGQQVTLSCSPISGHRSVSWYQQTPGQGLQFLFEYFSETQRNKGNFPGRFSGRQFSNSRSEMNVSTLELGDSALYLCATQLEGPNTEAFFGQGTRLTVV.

In this sample, this clonotype turned up a few times. J is TRBJ2-5 and V is TRBV11-1; 14 bases agree with TRBD2. The CDR3 is 19 residues long. The V gene's germline CDR1 is SGHAT and CDR2 FQDESV (reference sequence). V shed 4 bases, J shed 1 base, and the junction held 11 bases outside the gene matches. The CDR3 loop reads CASSYAGLAGDFTQETQYF. CDR3 in DNA: TGTGCCAGCAGCTACGCGGGACTAGCGGGGGACTTCACCCAAGAGACCCAGTACTTC.

The chain recombines TRBV30 with TRBJ2-1, with 10 positions matching TRBD2. Germline CDR1 reads GTSNPN; CDR2 reads SVGIG (reference sequence). J gave up 7 bases and V 5 bases, and 11 bases lay outside the gene matches. The CDR3 has 15 residues. The DNA of the CDR3 is TGTGCCTGGGTGGGGGGACTAGCGACTGGGAATGAGCAGTTCTTC. Translated: CAWVGGLATGNEQFF.

At least ten counts were recorded for this clonotype. This chain joins TRBV15 and TRBJ2-2; no firm D call. Looked up from germline, CDR1 is LNHNV and CDR2 is YYDKDF (reference sequence). V lost 0 bases, J lost 10 bases, and 3 bases lay in between. The CDR3 is 11 amino acids. The CDR3 DNA sequence: TGTGCCACCAGCAGAGAGAAGGAGCTGTTTTTT. Protein: CATSREKELFF.